The clone carrying this TCR beta chain turned up a few times. Antigen specificity is unknown. After 5'RACE with constant-segment primers, TCR alpha and TCR beta cDNA libraries carrying sample barcodes and UMIs were obtained. TCRdb re-derived calls from the 5' RACE reads in MiXCR, one entry per CDR3 protein. In the table there are hundreds of thousands of distinct CDR3 sequences, approximately 14% of which are singletons. This CDR3 spans 17 amino acids. The V and J ends lost 5 bases and 2 bases respectively, with 22 bases between them. The record originates from a study of T-cell memory formation after mild COVID-19. Study findings and constraints: Clones that shrank (day 15 to 85) were balanced CD4/CD8, whereas later expanders leaned CD4+.

This receptor was identified in a man aged 18 to 35 who had mild COVID-19 (a few samples of this study predate the infection). Cell type and time point are not known. Sequencing was performed on PBMCs or a T cell subset sorted from them (not recorded which). The chain joins TRBV12-3 or TRBV12-4 to TRBJ2-7; D is unclear. CDR3 protein: CASSPHPDTTHTYEQYF. The CDR3 DNA is TGTGCCAGCAGTCCGCACCCCGACACAACGCACACCTACGAGCAGTACTTC.